The entry below describes one TCR beta chain. Germline CDR1 reads LGHDT; CDR2 reads YNNKEL (reference sequence). The CDR3 extends over 14 amino acids. V lost 4 bases to trimming and J lost 8 bases; unmatched junction nucleotides: 6. The assay was immunoSEQ multiplex PCR, and TCRdb's table has in-frame clones only and misses some. The table records some 400,000 clones, around 87% of them present only once. These data belong to a study of blood T cell repertoires in COVID-19. V is TRBV3-1 (or the pseudogene TRBV3-2) and J is TRBJ2-1; TRBD2 agrees at 9 bases. Material: peripheral blood. The clonotype was recovered from a woman in her 30s with COVID-19, enrolled during active disease. This chain's CDR3 is CASSPLAGSHEQFF. The CDR3 bases are TGTGCCAGCAGCCCGCTAGCGGGATCCCATGAGCAGTTCTTC.